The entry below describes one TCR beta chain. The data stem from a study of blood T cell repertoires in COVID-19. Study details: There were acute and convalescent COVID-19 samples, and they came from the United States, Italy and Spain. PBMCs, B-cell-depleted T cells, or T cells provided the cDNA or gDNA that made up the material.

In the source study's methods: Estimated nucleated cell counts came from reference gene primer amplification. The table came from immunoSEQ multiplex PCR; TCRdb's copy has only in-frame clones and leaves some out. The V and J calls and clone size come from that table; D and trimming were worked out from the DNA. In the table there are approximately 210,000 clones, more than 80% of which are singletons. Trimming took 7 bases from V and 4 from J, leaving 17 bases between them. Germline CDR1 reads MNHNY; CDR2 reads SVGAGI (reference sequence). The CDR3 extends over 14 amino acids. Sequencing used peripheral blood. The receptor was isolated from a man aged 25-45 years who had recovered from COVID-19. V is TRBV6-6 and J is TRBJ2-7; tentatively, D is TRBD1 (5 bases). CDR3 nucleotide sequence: TGTGCCAGCACCCTGACAGTAGGTCCTTACGAGCAGTACTTC. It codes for CASTLTVGPYEQYF.